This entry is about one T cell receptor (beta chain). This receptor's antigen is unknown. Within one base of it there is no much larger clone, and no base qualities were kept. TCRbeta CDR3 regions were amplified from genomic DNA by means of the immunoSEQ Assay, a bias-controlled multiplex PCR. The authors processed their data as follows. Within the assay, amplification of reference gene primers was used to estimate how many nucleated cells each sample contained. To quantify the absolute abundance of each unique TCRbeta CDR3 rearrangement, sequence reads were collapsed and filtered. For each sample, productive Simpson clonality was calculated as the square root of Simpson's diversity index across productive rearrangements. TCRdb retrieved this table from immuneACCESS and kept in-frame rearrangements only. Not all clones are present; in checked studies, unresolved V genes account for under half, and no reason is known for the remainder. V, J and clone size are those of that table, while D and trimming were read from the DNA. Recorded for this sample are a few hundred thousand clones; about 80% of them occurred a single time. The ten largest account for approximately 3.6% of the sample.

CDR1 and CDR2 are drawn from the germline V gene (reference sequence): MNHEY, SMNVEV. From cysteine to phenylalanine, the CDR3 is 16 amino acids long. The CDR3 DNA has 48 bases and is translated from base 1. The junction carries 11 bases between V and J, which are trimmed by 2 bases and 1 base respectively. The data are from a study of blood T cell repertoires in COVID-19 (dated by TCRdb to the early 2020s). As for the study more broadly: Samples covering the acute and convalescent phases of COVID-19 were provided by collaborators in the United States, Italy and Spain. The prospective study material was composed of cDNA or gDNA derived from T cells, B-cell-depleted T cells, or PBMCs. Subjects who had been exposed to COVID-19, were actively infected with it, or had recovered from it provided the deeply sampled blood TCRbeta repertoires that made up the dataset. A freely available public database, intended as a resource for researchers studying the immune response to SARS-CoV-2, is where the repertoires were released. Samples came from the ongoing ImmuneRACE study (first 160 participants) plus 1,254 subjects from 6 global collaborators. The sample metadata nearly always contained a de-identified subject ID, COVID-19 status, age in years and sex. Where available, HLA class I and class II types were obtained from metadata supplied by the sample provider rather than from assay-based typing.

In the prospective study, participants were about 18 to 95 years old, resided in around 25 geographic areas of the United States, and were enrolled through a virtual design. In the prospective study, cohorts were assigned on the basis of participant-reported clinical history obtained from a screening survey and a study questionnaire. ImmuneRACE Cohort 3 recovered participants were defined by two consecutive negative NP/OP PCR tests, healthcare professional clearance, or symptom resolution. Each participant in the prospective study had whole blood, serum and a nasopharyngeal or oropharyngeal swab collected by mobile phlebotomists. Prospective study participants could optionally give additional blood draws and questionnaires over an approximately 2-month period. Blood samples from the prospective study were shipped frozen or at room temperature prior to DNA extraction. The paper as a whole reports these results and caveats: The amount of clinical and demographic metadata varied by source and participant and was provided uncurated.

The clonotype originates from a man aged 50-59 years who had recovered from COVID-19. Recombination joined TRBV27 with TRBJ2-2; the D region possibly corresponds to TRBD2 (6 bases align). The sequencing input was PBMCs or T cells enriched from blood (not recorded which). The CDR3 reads CASSLNGGMNTGELFF. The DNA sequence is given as TGTGCCAGCAGTTTAAACGGGGGAATGAACACCGGGGAGCTGTTTTTT.